The next 3 T cell receptor beta chains were all read from a single sample in a study of T cells in Graves' hyperthyroidism and ophthalmopathy. Amplification targeted TCR beta CDR3 regions from RNA transcripts. Primed by the HTBI set, a first-round RT-PCR was run on the TCR CDR3. Via MiXCR, TCRdb re-called the multiplex PCR reads, giving one row per CDR3 protein. Of under 400,000 distinct CDR3 sequences listed, roughly 15% are singletons. The material sequenced was blood. Receptor source: a woman aged 55-70 years with Graves' ophthalmopathy.

A few counts support this clonotype. The rearrangement uses TRBV6-1 and TRBJ1-1; a weak D match, TRBD1 (5 bases). The V gene lost 5 bases and the J gene lost 3 bases, with 16 bases spanning the gap. The CDR3 is 15 residues long. From germline, CDR1 is MNHNS and CDR2 SASEGT. The CDR3: CASSLKHWGYTEAFF. DNA of the CDR3: TGTGCCAGCAGTTTAAAACATTGGGGGTACACTGAAGCTTTCTTT.

The rearrangement links TRBV30 to TRBJ2-7, with TRBD2 matching 12 bases. V trimming: 5 bases; J trimming: 2 bases; junction bases outside the gene matches: 7. The CDR3 is made up of 15 amino acids. The germline V gene has CDR1 GTSNPN and CDR2 SVGIG (reference sequence). The CDR3 DNA sequence: TGTGCCTGGTCACAAAGGACTAGCGGGACCTACGAGCAGTACTTC. The encoded protein is CAWSQRTSGTYEQYF.

This clonotype was seen ten or more times. The chain carries TRBV7-3 and TRBJ2-7, with D possibly TRBD1 on 6 matching bases. Germline CDR1 SGHTA, CDR2 FQGTGA. The length of the CDR3 is 13 residues. V dropped 2 bases and J dropped 6 bases, with 11 bases sitting between them. The CDR3 DNA follows: TGTGCCAGCAGCTTACAGGGGTCAAGCGAGCAGTACTTC. The encoded protein is CASSLQGSSEQYF.